This is a list of T cell receptor beta chains from one sample in a study of blood T cell repertoires in COVID-19. Clones were sequenced by immunoSEQ multiplex PCR, and TCRdb holds only the in-frame ones, with some missing. The data contain about 350,000 clones, roughly 90% of them singletons. Sequencing was done on a sample of PBMCs or T cells enriched from blood (not recorded which). These TCRs come from a woman between 25 and 40 years old who had been exposed to COVID-19. Each CDR3 is given with its conserved first and last residue. The D gene is left open where the match is weak. The size entry is marked missing in some rows and otherwise reads once, few, many or a size class.

j_call v_call clone_size d_call cdr3_aa cdr3_nt
TRBJ2-3 TRBV7-9 NA TRBD1 CASSLATGFGLGDTQYF TGTGCCAGCAGCTTAGCGACAGGGTTCGGGCTAGGAGATACGCAGTATTTT
TRBJ1-2 TRBV28 NA NA CASSSQGRDNYGYTF TGTGCCAGCAGCTCTCAGGGAAGGGATAACTATGGCTACACCTTC
TRBJ2-1 TRBV18 once NA CASSPREGRDREQFF TGTGCCAGCTCACCACGAGAGGGCCGGGATCGTGAGCAGTTCTTC
TRBJ2-4 TRBV7-9 NA NA CASSSGSGNIQYF TGTGCCAGCAGTTCGGGGTCGGGAAACATTCAGTACTTC
TRBJ2-1 TRBV6-5 NA NA CASSYLPMGSHNEQFF TGTGCCAGCAGTTACCTCCCCATGGGGAGTCACAATGAGCAGTTCTTC
TRBJ1-2 TRBV7-9 few NA CASREGNSNYGYTF TGTGCCAGCAGGGAGGGGAACAGTAACTATGGCTACACCTTC
TRBJ1-1 TRBV15 many TRBD1 CATSTVRGQPEAFF TGTGCCACCAGCACCGTAAGGGGGCAGCCCGAAGCTTTCTTT
TRBJ2-1 TRBV19 once TRBD2 CASSMASGSYNEQFF TGTGCCAGTAGTATGGCTAGCGGATCCTACAATGAGCAGTTCTTC
TRBJ2-3 TRBV15 once NA CATSRGSGGHTDTQYF TGTGCCACCAGCAGAGGTTCCGGGGGGCACACAGATACGCAGTATTTT
TRBJ2-1 TRBV27 NA TRBD2 CASSSGLAGLVGRVGEQFF TGTGCCAGCAGTTCCGGACTAGCGGGATTGGTCGGTAGGGTGGGTGAGCAGTTCTTC
TRBJ2-5 TRBV5-1 NA NA CASSFSGIDQETQYF TGCGCCAGCAGCTTTAGCGGTATCGACCAAGAGACCCAGTACTTC
TRBJ1-2 TRBV6-5 NA NA CASRWGSSGYTF TGTGCCAGCAGGTGGGGCAGTTCTGGCTACACCTTC
TRBJ1-5 TRBV19 NA TRBD1 CASSPGTGNQPQHF TGTGCCAGTAGTCCCGGGACAGGGAATCAGCCCCAGCATTTT
TRBJ2-7 TRBV27 once TRBD1 CASSRRTGSYEQYF TGTGCCAGCAGCCGAAGGACAGGGTCCTACGAGCAGTACTTC
TRBJ1-6 TRBV19 NA NA CASSIEPGGGLHF TGTGCCAGTAGTATAGAACCGGGTGGTGGTCTCCACTTT
TRBJ2-4 TRBV5-1 NA TRBD1 CASSQRTGSDIQYF TGCGCCAGCAGCCAACGGACAGGGTCTGACATTCAGTACTTC
TRBJ2-1 TRBV24-1 NA TRBD1 CATSDHGTGSPGEQFF TGTGCCACCAGTGATCACGGGACAGGGTCCCCGGGGGAGCAGTTCTTC
TRBJ2-7 TRBV27 NA TRBD1 CASTSFRGQGPYEQYF TGTGCCAGCACCTCATTTCGAGGACAGGGTCCCTACGAGCAGTACTTC
TRBJ1-2 TRBV11-1 NA TRBD1 CASSSGTANYGYTF TGTGCCAGCAGCTCGGGGACAGCTAACTATGGCTACACCTTC
TRBJ2-2 TRBV7-2 NA TRBD2 CASSSTSAHTGELFF TGTGCCAGCAGCTCAACTAGCGCTCACACCGGGGAGCTGTTTTTT
TRBJ2-1 TRBV7-9 NA NA CASSFHDEQFF TGTGCCAGCAGCTTTCATGATGAGCAGTTCTTC
TRBJ1-1 TRBV6-5 once TRBD1 CASRRDRGRAFF TGTGCCAGCAGGCGCGACAGGGGCCGAGCTTTCTTT
TRBJ1-2 TRBV19 NA TRBD1 CASSPRTGENYGYTF TGTGCCAGTAGTCCGCGGACAGGGGAAAACTATGGCTACACCTTC